Here is one T cell receptor beta chain with its context. This entry comes from a study of blood T cell repertoires in COVID-19. The overall study: Collection of acute and convalescent COVID-19 samples took place in the United States, Italy and Spain. PBMCs, B-cell-depleted T cells, or T cells were the source of the cDNA or gDNA that made up the material.

The CDR3 runs 15 residues. Germline CDR1 is SGHDT and CDR2 is YYEEEE. Trimming cost V 1 base and J 5 bases; bases outside gene matches: 2. In the original analysis: Amplifying reference gene primers gave estimates of nucleated cell counts. The data were produced by immunoSEQ multiplex PCR, yet TCRdb's version contains in-frame clones alone and is incomplete. The V and J calls and the clone size are those of that table, but D and trimming were determined from the DNA. The sample contains 250,000 to 300,000 clones, over 75% of which appear only once. The sequence was obtained from a woman aged 70-85 years with acute or convalescent COVID-19. This chain uses TRBV5-6 with TRBJ2-1; 11 bases line up with TRBD2. Material: peripheral blood. The DNA of the CDR3 is TGTGCCAGCAGCTTGTTTAGCGGGGGGGACAATGAGCAGTTCTTC. It specifies CASSLFSGGDNEQFF.